The clone carrying this T cell receptor (beta chain) has a handful of counts. The antigen is not known. These data originate in a study of T-cell memory formation after mild COVID-19. The CDR3 length is 16 residues. J gave up 5 bases and V 1 base, and 9 bases lay outside the gene matches. CDR1 and CDR2 from the germline V gene are SQVTM and ANQGSEA. From 5'RACE with constant-segment primers came TCR alpha and TCR beta cDNA libraries that carried sample barcodes and UMIs. TCRdb used MiXCR to reprocess the 5' RACE reads, holding one entry per CDR3 protein. The repertoire holds about 150,000 distinct CDR3 sequences, approximately 25% seen once, with roughly 25% in the top ten. Study outcomes and limitations: Clonal second-wave expansions that peaked on day 37 had unconfirmed SARS-CoV-2 specificity. Later expanders leaned toward CD4+, whereas clones contracting from day 15 to 85 were balanced CD4/CD8. Pre-infection memory contained some responding clones, which suggested that cross-reactive memory had joined.

Sequenced material: PBMCs or a T cell subset sorted from them (not recorded which). The origin of this receptor is an adult woman who had mild COVID-19 (a few samples of this study predate the infection). Cell type and time point are not known. The chain has TRBV29-1 and TRBJ2-3, with 10 positions matching TRBD1. DNA of the CDR3: TGCAGCGTTGAAGTGGGGGGACAGGGGTTCATAGATACGCAGTATTTT. It specifies CSVEVGGQGFIDTQYF.